This T cell receptor (beta chain) was recorded in a study of STAT3 mutations in large granular lymphocyte leukemia. Notes on the study in general: Every T-LGLL patient had at least one immunodominant TCRbeta clonotype.

A few counts support this clone. Antigen unknown. Average productive template count per sample was around 40,000. Repertoires were generated with immunoSEQ multiplex PCR, while TCRdb's copy carries only in-frame clones and drops some. The table records fewer than 4,000 clones, about two fifths of them present only once. V lost 3 bases, J lost 4 bases, and 16 bases lay in between. Germline V gene lookup returns CDR1 SGDLS and CDR2 YYNGEE. This CDR3 contains 15 residues. The material sequenced was peripheral blood mononuclear cells. The receptor comes from a man aged 60 to 75 with T-cell large granular lymphocyte leukemia. Some clones in this sample may be carry-over from other donors' samples. The chain has TRBV9 and TRBJ2-5; D might be TRBD2 (7 bases). For the CDR3, the DNA is TGTGCCAGCAGCGCCCAGCGGGGAGGGGGAGAGACCCAGTACTTC. Protein: CASSAQRGGGETQYF.